This TCR beta chain was obtained from a study of regulatory and conventional T cells in RAG deficiency. Study-level points and caveats: In Omenn syndrome, Treg and Tconv repertoires overlapped >75%.

As for this clone: Its antigen is unknown.

Sequencing used immunoSEQ multiplex PCR; TCRdb keeps in-frame clones, though not all of them. The top ten clones hold roughly a third of a sample with about 7,800 clones, 80% of them seen once. The same data also contributed to another study, on regulatory T cells. That paper states: Primers: 52 TRBV forward and 13 TRBJ reverse.

Sequenced material: CD8+ T cells sorted from blood. This clonotype was obtained from a human donor in good health.

Written as DNA, the CDR3 is TGTGCCAGCAAGATAACCTCAGGGGCCGGGGAGCTGTTTTTT. It is translated as CASKITSGAGELFF. V and J are TRBV7-8 and TRBJ2-2; D possibly corresponds to TRBD1 (6 bases). Germline CDR1 SGHVS, CDR2 FQNEAQ. Trimming removed 7 bases from V and 6 bases from J, with 15 bases in between. This CDR3 contains 14 residues.